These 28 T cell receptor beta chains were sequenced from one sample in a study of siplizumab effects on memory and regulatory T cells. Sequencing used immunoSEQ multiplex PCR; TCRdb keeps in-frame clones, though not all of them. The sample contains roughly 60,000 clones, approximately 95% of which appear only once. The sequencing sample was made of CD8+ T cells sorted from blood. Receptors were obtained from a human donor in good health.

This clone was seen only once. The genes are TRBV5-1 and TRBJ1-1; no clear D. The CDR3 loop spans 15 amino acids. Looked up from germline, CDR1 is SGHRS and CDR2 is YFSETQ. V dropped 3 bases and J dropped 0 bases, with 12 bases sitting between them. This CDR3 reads CASSSGHRMNTEAFF. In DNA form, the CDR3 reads TGCGCCAGCAGCTCTGGCCATCGCATGAACACTGAAGCTTTCTTT.

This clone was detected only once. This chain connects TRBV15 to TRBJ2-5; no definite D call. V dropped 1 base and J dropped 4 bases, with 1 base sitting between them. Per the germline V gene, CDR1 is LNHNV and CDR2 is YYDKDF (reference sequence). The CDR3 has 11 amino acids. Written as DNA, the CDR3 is TGTGCCACCAGCAGAGGAGAGACCCAGTACTTC. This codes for CATSRGETQYF.

CDR3 amino acids: CASSAPHTDTQYF. The CDR3 nucleotides read TGTGCCAGCAGCGCCCCTCACACAGATACGCAGTATTTT. This chain uses TRBV9 with TRBJ2-3; D is unresolved. V lost 3 bases, J lost 2 bases, and 7 bases lay in between. Germline CDR1 reads SGDLS; CDR2 reads YYNGEE. This CDR3 contains 13 residues. The variable domain in full, with the rest retrieved from reference TRBV9 and TRBJ2-3, is DSGVTQTPKHLITATGQRVTLRCSPRSGDLSVYWYQQSLDQGLQFLIQYYNGEERAKGNILERFSAQQFPDLHSELNLSSLELGDSALYFCASSAPHTDTQYFGPGTRLTVL.

CDR3 protein: CASSPETGNTEAFF. The DNA for the CDR3 is TGTGCCAGCAGCCCAGAGACGGGGAACACTGAAGCTTTCTTT. The V gene is TRBV7-2, the J gene TRBJ1-1; no clear D gene. CDR3 length: 14 amino acids. Per germline, CDR1 SGHTA and CDR2 FQGNSA. V was shortened by 5 bases and J by 1 base, with 11 bases between the two germline ends. The full variable domain, rest sourced from reference TRBV7-2 and TRBJ1-1, is GAGVSQSPSNKVTEKGKDVELRCDPISGHTALYWYRQSLGQGLEFLIYFQGNSAPDKSGLPSDRFSAERTGGSVSTLTIQRTQQEDSAVYLCASSPETGNTEAFFGQGTRLTVV.

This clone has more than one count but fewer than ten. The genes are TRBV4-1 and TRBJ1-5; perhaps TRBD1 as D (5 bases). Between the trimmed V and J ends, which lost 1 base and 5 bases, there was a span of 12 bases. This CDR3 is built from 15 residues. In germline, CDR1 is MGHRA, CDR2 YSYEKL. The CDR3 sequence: CASSQVGAEDQPQHF. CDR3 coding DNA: TGCGCCAGCAGCCAAGTAGGGGCAGAGGATCAGCCCCAGCATTTT.

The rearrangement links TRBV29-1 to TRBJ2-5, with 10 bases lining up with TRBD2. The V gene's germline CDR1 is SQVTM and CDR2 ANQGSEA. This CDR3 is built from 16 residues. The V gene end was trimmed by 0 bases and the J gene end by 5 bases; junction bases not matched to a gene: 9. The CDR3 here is CSVEDLASGSRETQYF. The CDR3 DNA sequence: TGCAGCGTTGAAGATCTGGCTAGCGGGAGTCGGGAGACCCAGTACTTC.

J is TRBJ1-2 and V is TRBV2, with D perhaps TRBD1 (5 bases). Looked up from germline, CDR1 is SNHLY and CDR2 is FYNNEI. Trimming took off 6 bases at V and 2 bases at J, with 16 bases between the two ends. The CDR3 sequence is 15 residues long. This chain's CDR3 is CASRSPGRINYGYTF. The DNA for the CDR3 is TGTGCCAGCAGATCCCCAGGGAGGATCAACTATGGCTACACCTTC.

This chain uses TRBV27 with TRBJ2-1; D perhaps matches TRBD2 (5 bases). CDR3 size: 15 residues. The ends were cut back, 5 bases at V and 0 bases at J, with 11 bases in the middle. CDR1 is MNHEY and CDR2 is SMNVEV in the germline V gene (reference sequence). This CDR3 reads CASSTQRSSYNEQFF. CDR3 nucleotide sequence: TGTGCCAGCAGTACCCAGCGGAGCTCCTACAATGAGCAGTTCTTC.

The CDR3 DNA follows: TGCGCCAGCAGGACTAGCGGGAGGGAGGAGCAGTTCTTC. It codes for CASRTSGREEQFF. The V call is TRBV4-1, the J call TRBJ2-1, with 14 positions matching TRBD2. The CDR3 has 13 amino acids. Germline trimming cut 6 bases from V and 10 bases from J; bases unmatched to any gene: 2. Germline CDR1 and CDR2: MGHRA and YSYEKL.

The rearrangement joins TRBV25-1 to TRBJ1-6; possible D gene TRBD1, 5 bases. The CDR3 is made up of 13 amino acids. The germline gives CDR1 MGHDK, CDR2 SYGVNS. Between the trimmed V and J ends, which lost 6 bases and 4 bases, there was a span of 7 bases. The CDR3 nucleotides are TGTGCCAGCAGGGACATATATAATTCACCCCTCCACTTT. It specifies CASRDIYNSPLHF.

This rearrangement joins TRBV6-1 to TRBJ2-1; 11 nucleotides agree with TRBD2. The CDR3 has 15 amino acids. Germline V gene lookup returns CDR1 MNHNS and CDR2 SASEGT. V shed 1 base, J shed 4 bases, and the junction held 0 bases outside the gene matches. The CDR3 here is CASSEGLAGYNEQFF. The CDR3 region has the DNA TGTGCCAGCAGTGAAGGACTAGCGGGGTACAATGAGCAGTTCTTC.

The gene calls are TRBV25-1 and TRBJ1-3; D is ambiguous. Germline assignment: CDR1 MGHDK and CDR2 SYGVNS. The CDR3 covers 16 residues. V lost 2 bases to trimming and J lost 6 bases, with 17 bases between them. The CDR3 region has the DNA TGTGCCAGCAGTGAAAACGTCCCGGGAGTGGAAAACACCATATATTTT. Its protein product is CASSENVPGVENTIYF.

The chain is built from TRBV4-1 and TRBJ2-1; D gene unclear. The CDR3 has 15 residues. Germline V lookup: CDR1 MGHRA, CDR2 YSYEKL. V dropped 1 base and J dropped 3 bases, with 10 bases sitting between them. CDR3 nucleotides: TGCGCCAGCAGCCAAGTCAGTTCCCTCTACAATGAGCAGTTCTTC. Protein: CASSQVSSLYNEQFF.

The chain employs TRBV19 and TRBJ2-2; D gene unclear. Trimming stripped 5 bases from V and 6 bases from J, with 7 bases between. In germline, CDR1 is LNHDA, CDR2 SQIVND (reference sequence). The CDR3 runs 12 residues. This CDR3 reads CASSARSGELFF. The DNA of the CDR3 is TGTGCCAGTAGTGCCCGGTCCGGGGAGCTGTTTTTT.

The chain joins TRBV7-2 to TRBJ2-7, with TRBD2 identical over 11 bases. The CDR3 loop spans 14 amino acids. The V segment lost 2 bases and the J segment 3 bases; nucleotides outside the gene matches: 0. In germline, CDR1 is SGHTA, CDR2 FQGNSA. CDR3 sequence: CASSLTSGSYEQYF. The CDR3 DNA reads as TGTGCCAGCAGCTTAACTAGCGGGAGCTACGAGCAGTACTTC. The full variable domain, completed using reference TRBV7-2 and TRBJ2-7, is GAGVSQSPSNKVTEKGKDVELRCDPISGHTALYWYRQSLGQGLEFLIYFQGNSAPDKSGLPSDRFSAERTGGSVSTLTIQRTQQEDSAVYLCASSLTSGSYEQYFGPGTRLTVT.

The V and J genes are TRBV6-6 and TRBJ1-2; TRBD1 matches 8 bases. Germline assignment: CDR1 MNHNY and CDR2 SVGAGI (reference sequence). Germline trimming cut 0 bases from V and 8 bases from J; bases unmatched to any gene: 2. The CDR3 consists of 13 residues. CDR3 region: CASSYSDRAGYTF. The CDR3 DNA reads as TGTGCCAGCAGTTACTCGGACAGGGCGGGCTACACCTTC.

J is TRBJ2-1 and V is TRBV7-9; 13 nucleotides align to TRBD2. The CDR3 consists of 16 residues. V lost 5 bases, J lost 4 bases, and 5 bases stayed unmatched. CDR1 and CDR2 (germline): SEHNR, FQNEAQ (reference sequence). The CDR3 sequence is CASSAPGLAGYNEQFF. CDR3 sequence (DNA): TGTGCCAGCAGCGCCCCGGGACTAGCGGGATACAATGAGCAGTTCTTC.

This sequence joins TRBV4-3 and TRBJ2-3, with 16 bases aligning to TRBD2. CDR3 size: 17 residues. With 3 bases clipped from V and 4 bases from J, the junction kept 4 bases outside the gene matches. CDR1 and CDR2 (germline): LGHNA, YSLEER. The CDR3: CASSHPGLAGGADTQYF. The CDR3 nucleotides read TGCGCCAGCAGCCACCCGGGACTAGCGGGAGGGGCAGATACGCAGTATTTT.

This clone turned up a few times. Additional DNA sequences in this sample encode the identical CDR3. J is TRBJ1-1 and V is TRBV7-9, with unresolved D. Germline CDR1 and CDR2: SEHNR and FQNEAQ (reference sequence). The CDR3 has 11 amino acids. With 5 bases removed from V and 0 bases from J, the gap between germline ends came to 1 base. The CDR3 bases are TGTGCCAGCAGCCTGAACACTGAAGCTTTCTTT. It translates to CASSLNTEAFF.

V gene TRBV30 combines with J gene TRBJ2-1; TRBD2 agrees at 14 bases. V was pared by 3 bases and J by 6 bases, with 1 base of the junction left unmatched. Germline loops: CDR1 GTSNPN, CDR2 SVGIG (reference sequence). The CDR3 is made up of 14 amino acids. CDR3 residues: CAWRGLAGGNEQFF. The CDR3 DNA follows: TGTGCCTGGAGAGGACTAGCGGGGGGCAATGAGCAGTTCTTC.

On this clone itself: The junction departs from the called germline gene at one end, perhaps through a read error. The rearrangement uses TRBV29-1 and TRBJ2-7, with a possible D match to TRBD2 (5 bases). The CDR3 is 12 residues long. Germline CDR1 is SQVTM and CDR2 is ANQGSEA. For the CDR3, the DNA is TGCAGCGTCGAAGCGGATACCTACGAGCAGTACTTC. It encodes CSVEADTYEQYF.

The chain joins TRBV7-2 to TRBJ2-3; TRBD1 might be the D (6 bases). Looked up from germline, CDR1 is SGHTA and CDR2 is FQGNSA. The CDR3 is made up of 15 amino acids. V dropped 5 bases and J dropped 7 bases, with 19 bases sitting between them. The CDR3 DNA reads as TGTGCCAGCAGCACCAACTCCGACAGGTCCAATACGCAGTATTTT. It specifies CASSTNSDRSNTQYF.

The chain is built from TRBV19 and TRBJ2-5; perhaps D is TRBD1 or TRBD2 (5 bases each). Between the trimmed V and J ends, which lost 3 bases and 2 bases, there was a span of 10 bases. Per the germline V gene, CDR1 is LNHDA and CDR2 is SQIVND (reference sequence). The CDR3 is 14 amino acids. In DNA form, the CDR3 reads TGTGCCAGTAGTATTGCAGGGAGTCAAGAGACCCAGTACTTC. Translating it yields CASSIAGSQETQYF.

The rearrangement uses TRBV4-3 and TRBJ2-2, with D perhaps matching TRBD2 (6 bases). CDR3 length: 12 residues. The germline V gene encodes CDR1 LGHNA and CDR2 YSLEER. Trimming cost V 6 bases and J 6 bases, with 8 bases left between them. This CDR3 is CASRSGAGELFF. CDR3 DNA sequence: TGCGCCAGCAGGTCGGGGGCCGGGGAGCTGTTTTTT.

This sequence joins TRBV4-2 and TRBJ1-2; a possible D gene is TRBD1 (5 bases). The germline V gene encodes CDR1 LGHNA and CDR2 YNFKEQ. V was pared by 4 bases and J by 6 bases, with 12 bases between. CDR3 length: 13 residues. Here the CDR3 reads CASSPRGEDGYTF. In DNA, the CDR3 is TGTGCCAGCAGCCCAAGAGGGGAGGATGGCTACACCTTC.

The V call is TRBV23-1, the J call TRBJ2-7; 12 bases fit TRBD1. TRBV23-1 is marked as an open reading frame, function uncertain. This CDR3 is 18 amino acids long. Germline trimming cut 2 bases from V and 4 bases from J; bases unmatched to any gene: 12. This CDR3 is CASSQEQTGTGGLYEQYF. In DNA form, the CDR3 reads TGCGCCAGCAGTCAAGAACAAACTGGGACAGGGGGCTTATACGAGCAGTACTTC.

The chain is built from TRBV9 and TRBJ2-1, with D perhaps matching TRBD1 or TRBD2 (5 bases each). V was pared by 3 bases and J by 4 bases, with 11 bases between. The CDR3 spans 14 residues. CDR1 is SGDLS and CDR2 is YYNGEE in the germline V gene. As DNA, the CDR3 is TGTGCCAGCAGCGACGGGACGATATACAATGAGCAGTTCTTC. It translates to CASSDGTIYNEQFF.

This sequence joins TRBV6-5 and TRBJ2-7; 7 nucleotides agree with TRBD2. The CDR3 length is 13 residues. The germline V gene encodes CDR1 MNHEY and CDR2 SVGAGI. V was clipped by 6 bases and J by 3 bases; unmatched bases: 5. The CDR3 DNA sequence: TGTGCCAGCAGGGCGGGAGCGGACTACGAGCAGTACTTC. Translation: CASRAGADYEQYF.